This T cell receptor (beta chain) came from a study of tumor-infiltrating lymphocytes in primary liver carcinoma. Study-level background: These patients were men and women whose ages were 30 to 69 years.

Germline loops: CDR1 SGHAT, CDR2 FQNNGV. Trimming took 5 bases from V and 7 from J, leaving 26 bases between them. The CDR3 sequence is 17 residues long. Extraction of RNA together with DNA used 20-30 mg of unsorted bulk tissue. At sampling, these chronic HBV carriers had received no treatment. As to this clonotype: Its antigen is unidentified. Here the CDR3 omits its conserved ending phenylalanine or tryptophan, so a read error is the likely source.

The study's findings and limits: The top-250-clone fraction was significantly higher in tumors than in blood (p = 0.039). A small share of top clones, only about 8-25%, was found in all five tumor regions.

Constant-region priming of around 490 ng total RNA yielded TCR beta cDNA. Sequencing libraries for TCR beta derived from three nested multiplex PCR rounds that used slightly modified ARM-PCR. The study ran its first two PCR rounds for approximately 11 cycles each, using TRBV1-TRBV30 forward primers and a C-beta reverse primer. TCRdb re-called the multiplex PCR reads through MiXCR, storing one row per CDR3 protein. The table records some 43,000 distinct CDR3 sequences, just over 70% of them present only once. The sequenced material came from liver tumor tissue from sampling region 5. The subset denotes: tumor region T5, tumor centre. The V and J genes are TRBV11-2 and TRBJ2-5, with D possibly being TRBD2 (6 bases). The sequence was collected from a man between 35 and 55 years old with primary liver carcinoma and hepatitis B virus infection. The CDR3 nucleotides are TGTGCCAGCAGCCCTACTATGACAAGCGGGCGTGGAGGGACCCAGTACTCC. Residues: CASSPTMTSGRGGTQYS.